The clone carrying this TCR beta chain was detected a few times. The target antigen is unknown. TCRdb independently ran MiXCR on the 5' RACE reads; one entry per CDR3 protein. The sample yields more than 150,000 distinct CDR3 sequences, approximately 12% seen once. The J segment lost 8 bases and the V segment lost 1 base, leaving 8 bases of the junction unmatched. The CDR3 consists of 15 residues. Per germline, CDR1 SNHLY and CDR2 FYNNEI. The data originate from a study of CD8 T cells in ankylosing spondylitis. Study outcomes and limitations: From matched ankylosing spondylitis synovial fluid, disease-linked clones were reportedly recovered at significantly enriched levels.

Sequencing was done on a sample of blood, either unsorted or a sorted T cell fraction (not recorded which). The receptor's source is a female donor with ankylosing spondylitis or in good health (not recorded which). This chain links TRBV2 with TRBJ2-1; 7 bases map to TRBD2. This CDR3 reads CASSEGLAGFYEQFF. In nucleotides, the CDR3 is TGTGCCAGCAGTGAAGGGTTAGCGGGTTTCTATGAGCAGTTCTTC.